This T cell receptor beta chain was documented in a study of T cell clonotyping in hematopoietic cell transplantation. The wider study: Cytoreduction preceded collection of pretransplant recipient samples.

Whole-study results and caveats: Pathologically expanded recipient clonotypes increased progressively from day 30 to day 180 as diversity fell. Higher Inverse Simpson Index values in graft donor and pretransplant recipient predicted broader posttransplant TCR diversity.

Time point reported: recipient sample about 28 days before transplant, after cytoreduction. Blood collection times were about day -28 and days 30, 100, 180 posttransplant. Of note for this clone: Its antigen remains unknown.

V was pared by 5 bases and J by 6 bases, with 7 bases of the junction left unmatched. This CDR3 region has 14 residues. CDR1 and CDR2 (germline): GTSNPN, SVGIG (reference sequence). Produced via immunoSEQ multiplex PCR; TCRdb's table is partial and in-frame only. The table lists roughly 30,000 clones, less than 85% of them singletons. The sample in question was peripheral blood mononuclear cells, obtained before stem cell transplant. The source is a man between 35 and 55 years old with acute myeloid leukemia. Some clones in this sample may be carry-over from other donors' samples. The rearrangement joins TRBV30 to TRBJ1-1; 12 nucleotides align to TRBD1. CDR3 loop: CAWGTGGVFPEAFF. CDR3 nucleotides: TGTGCCTGGGGGACAGGGGGCGTCTTCCCTGAAGCTTTCTTT.